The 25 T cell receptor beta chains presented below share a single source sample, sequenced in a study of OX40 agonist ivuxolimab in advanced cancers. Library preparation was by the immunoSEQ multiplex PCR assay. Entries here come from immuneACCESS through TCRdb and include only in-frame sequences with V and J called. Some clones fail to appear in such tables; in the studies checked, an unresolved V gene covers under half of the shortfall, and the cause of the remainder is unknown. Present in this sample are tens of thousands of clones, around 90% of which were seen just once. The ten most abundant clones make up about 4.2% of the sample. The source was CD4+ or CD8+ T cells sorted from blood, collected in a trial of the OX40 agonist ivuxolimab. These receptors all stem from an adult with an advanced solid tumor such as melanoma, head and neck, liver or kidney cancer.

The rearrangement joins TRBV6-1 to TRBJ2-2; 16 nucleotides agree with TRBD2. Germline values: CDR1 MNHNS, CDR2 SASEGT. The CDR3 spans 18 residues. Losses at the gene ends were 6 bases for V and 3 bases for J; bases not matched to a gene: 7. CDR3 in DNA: TGTGCCAGCAGGGAACCGGGACTAGCGGGGGGGGACACCGGGGAGCTGTTTTTT. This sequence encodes CASREPGLAGGDTGELFF.

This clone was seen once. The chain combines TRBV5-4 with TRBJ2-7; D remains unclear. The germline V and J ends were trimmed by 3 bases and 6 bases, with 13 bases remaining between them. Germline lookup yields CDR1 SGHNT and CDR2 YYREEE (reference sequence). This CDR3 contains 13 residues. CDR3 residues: CASSSDASGEQYF. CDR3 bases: TGTGCCAGCAGCTCGGATGCTAGTGGCGAGCAGTACTTC.

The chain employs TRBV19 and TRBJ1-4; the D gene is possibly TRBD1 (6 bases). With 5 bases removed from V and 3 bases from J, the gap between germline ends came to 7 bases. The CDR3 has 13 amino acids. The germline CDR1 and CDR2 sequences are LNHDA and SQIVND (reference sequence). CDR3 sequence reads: CASSGQPNEKLFF. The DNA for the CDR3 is TGTGCCAGTAGTGGACAGCCTAATGAAAAACTGTTTTTT.

Here the CDR3 reads CASSQVHVAPGSNEQYF. Written as DNA, the CDR3 is TGTGCCAGCAGCCAAGTTCATGTTGCTCCAGGGTCCAACGAGCAGTACTTC. The chain combines TRBV4-2 with TRBJ2-7; a possible D gene is TRBD1 (5 bases). Germline CDR1 LGHNA, CDR2 YNFKEQ. The CDR3 consists of 17 residues. V lost 1 base and J 5 bases, leaving 21 bases between the germline ends.

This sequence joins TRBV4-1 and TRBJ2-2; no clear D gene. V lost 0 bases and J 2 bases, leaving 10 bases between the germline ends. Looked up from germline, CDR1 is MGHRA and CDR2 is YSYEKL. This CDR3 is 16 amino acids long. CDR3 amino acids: CASSQDQTANTGELFF. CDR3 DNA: TGCGCCAGCAGCCAAGATCAAACAGCTAACACCGGGGAGCTGTTTTTT.

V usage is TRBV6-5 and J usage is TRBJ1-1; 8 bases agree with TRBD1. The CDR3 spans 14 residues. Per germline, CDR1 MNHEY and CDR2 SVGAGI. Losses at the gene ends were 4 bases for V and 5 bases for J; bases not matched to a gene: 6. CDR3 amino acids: CASSSSRGLTEAFF. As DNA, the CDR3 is TGTGCCAGCAGTTCAAGCAGGGGGCTGACTGAAGCTTTCTTT.

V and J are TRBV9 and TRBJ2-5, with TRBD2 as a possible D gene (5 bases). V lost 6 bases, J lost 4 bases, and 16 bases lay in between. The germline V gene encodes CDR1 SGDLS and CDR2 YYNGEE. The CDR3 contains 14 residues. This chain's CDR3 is CASNRASGGETQYF. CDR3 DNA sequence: TGTGCCAGCAATCGGGCTTCTGGAGGAGAGACCCAGTACTTC.

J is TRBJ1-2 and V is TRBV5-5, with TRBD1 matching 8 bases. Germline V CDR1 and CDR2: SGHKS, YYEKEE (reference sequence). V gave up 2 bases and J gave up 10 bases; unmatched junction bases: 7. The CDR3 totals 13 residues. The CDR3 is CASSLGQGSFYTF. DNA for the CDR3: TGTGCCAGCAGCTTAGGACAGGGCAGCTTCTACACCTTC. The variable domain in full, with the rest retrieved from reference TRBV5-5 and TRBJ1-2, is DAGVTQSPTHLIKTRGQQVTLRCSPISGHKSVSWYQQVLGQGPQFIFQYYEKEERGRGNFPDRFSARQFPNYSSELNVNALLLGDSALYLCASSLGQGSFYTFGSGTRLTVV.

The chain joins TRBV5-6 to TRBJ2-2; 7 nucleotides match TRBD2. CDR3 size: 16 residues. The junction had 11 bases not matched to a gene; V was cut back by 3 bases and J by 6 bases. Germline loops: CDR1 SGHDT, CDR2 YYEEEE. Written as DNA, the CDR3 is TGTGCCAGCAGCTCGCGGTGGGGAGGGGATGCCGGGGAGCTGTTTTTT. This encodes CASSSRWGGDAGELFF.

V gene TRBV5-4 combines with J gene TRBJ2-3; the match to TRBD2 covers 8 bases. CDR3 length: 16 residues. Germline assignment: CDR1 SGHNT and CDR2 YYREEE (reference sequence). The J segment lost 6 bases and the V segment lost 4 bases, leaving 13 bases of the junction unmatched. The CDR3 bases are TGTGCCAGCAGCCCCCGGGGTAGCGGGGTCTTTGATACGCAGTATTTT. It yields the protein CASSPRGSGVFDTQYF. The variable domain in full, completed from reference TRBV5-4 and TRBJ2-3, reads ETGVTQSPTHLIKTRGQQVTLRCSSQSGHNTVSWYQQALGQGPQFIFQYYREEENGRGNFPPRFSGLQFPNYSSELNVNALELDDSALYLCASSPRGSGVFDTQYFGPGTRLTVL.

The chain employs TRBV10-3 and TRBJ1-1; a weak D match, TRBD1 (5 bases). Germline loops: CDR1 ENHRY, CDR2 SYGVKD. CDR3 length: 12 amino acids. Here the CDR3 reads CASHGGNTEAFF. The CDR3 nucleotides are TGTGCTAGCCACGGGGGTAACACTGAAGCTTTCTTT.

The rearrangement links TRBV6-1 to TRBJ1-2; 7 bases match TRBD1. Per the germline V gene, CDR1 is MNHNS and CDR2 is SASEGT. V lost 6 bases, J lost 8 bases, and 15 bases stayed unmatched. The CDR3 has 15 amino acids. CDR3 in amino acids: CASSRLTGASRGYTF. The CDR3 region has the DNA TGTGCCAGCAGCAGACTTACAGGGGCTTCTCGGGGCTACACCTTC.

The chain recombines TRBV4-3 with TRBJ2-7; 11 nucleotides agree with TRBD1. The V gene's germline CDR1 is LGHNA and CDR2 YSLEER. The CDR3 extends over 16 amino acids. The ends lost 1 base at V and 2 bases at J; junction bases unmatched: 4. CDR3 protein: CASSQVRTGGTYEQYF. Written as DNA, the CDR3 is TGCGCCAGCAGCCAAGTGCGGACAGGGGGCACCTACGAGCAGTACTTC.

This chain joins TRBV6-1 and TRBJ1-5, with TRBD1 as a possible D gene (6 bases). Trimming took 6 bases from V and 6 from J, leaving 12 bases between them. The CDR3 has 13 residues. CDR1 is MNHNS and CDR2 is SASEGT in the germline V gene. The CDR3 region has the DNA TGTGCCAGCAGCTATAGACAGGCTCAGCCCCAGCATTTT. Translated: CASSYRQAQPQHF.

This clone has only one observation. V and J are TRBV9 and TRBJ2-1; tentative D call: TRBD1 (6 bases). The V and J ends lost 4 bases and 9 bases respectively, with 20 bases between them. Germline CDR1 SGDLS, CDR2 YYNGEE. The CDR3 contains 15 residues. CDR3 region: CASSPQSGDDGEQFF. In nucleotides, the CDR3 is TGTGCCAGCAGCCCGCAGTCAGGGGACGACGGTGAGCAGTTCTTC.

The CDR3 bases are TGTGCCAGCAGTGAACTGAGGGCCGAAGCTTTCTTT. Translated: CASSELRAEAFF. This chain uses TRBV6-1 with TRBJ1-1; D is uncertain. Trimming stripped 2 bases from V and 8 bases from J, with 9 bases between. Germline values: CDR1 MNHNS, CDR2 SASEGT. This CDR3 has 12 amino acids.

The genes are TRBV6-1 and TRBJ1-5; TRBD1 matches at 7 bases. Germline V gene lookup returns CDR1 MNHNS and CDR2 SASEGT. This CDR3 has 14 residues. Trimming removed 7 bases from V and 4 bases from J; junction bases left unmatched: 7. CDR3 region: CASTRDSPNQPQHF. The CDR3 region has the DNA TGTGCCAGCACACGGGACAGTCCAAATCAGCCCCAGCATTTT.

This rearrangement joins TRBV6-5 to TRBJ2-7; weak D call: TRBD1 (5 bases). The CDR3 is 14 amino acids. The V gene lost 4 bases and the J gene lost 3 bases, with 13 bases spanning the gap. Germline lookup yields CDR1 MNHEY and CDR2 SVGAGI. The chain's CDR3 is CASSSERGGYEQYF. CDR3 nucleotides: TGTGCCAGCAGTTCAGAAAGGGGTGGCTACGAGCAGTACTTC.

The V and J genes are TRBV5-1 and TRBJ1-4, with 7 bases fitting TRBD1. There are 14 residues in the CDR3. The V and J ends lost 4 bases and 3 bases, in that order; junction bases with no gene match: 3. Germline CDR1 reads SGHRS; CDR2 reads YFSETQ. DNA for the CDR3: TGCGCCAGCAGCCGGGACAGCTCTAATGAAAAACTGTTTTTT. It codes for CASSRDSSNEKLFF.

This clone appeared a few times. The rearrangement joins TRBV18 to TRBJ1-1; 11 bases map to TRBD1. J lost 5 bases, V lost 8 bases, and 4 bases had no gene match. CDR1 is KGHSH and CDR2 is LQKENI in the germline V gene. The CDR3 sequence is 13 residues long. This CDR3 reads CASKGTGGTEAFF. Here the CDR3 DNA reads TGTGCCAGCAAAGGGACAGGGGGAACTGAAGCTTTCTTT.

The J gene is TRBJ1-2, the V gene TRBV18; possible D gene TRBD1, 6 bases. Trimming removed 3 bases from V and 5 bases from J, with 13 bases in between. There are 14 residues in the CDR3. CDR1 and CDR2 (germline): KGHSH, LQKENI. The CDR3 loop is CASSPSDRTYGYTF. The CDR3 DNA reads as TGTGCCAGCTCACCCTCGGACAGAACGTATGGCTACACCTTC.

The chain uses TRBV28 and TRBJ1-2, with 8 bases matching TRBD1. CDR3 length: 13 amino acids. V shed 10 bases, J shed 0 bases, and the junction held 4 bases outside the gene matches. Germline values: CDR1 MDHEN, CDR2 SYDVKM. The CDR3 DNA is TGTGCCACGGCAGGGGGCGCTAACTATGGCTACACCTTC. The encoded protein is CATAGGANYGYTF.

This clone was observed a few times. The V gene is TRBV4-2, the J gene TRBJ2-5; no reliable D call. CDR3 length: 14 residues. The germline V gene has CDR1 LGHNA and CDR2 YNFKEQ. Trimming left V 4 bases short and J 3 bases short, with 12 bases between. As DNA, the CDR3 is TGTGCCAGCAGCCCTCCGGGCCAGAAAGAGACCCAGTACTTC. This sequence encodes CASSPPGQKETQYF.

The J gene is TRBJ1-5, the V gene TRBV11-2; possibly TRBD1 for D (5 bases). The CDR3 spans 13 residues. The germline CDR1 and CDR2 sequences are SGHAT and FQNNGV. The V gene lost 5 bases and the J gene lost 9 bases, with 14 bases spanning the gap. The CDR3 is CASSQTPQGPQHF. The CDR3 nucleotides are TGTGCCAGCAGCCAGACCCCGCAGGGGCCCCAGCATTTT.

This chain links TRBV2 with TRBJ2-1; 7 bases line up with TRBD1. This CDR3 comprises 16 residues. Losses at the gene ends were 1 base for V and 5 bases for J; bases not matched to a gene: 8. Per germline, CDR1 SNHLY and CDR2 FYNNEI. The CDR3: CASSEVYGDSNNEQFF. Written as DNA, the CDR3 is TGTGCCAGCAGTGAAGTTTACGGGGACAGCAACAATGAGCAGTTCTTC. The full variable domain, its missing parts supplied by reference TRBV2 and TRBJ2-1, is EPEVTQTPSHQVTQMGQEVILRCVPISNHLYFYWYRQILGQKVEFLVSFYNNEISEKSEIFDDQFSVERPDGSNFTLKIRSTKLEDSAMYFCASSEVYGDSNNEQFFGPGTRLTVL.